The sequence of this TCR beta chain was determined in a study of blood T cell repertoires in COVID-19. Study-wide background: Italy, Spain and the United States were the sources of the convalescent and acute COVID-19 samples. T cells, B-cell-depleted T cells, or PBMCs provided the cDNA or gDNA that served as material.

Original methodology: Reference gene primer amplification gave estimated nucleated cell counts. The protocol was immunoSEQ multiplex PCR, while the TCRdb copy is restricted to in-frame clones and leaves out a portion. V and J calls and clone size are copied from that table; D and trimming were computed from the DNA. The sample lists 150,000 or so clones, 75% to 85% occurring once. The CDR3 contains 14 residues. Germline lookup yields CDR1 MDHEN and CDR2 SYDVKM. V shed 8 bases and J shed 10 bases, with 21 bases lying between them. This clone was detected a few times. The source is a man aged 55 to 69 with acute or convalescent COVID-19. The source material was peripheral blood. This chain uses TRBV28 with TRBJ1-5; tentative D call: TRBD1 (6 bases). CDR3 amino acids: CASGSAGGPVPQHF. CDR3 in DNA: TGTGCCAGCGGGTCGGCGGGGGGCCCTGTCCCCCAGCATTTT.